The 11 T cell receptor beta chains in this list originate from one sample, sequenced in a study of early T cells in non-severe SARS-CoV-2 infection. TCRdb analysed the 5' RACE reads with MiXCR anew, one entry per CDR3 protein. The sample holds roughly 53,000 distinct CDR3 sequences, roughly a tenth seen once. Material for sequencing was whole blood. The origin of the receptors is an adult who was a healthcare worker with PCR-confirmed SARS-CoV-2 infection or an uninfected control (not recorded which).

This clonotype has ten or more counts. The gene calls are TRBV19 and TRBJ2-5; tentative D call: TRBD1 (5 bases). There are 14 residues in the CDR3. CDR1 and CDR2 from the germline V gene are LNHDA and SQIVND (reference sequence). V was trimmed by 5 bases and J by 3 bases, leaving 13 bases between them. The CDR3 loop is CASSHDQGEETQYF. The CDR3 region has the DNA TGTGCCAGTAGTCACGATCAGGGTGAAGAGACCCAGTACTTC. Filled out from reference TRBV19 and TRBJ2-5, the complete variable domain reads DGGITQSPKYLFRKEGQNVTLSCEQNLNHDAMYWYRQDPGQGLRLIYYSQIVNDFQKGDIAEGYSVSREKKESFPLTVTSAQKNPTAFYLCASSHDQGEETQYFGPGTRLLVL.

This clonotype was seen repeatedly, ten times or more. The chain carries TRBV7-2 and TRBJ2-5; 7 nucleotides line up with TRBD1. Trimming at V came to 4 bases and at J to 2 bases, leaving 4 bases not matched to a gene. This CDR3 has 14 amino acids. Germline V gives CDR1 SGHTA, CDR2 FQGNSA. The CDR3 loop is CASSSRTGQETQYF. The DNA of the CDR3 is TGTGCCAGCAGCTCTCGGACAGGACAAGAGACCCAGTACTTC.

This clonotype was detected ten times or more. This chain connects TRBV29-1 to TRBJ2-3; D gene ambiguous. In germline, CDR1 is SQVTM, CDR2 ANQGSEA. The CDR3 is 14 residues long. Trimming left V 1 base short and J 0 bases short, with 8 bases between. The CDR3 protein is CSVEGSDSTDTQYF. CDR3 in DNA: TGCAGCGTTGAAGGTTCGGATAGCACAGATACGCAGTATTTT.

The chain has TRBV30 and TRBJ1-2, with D perhaps TRBD1 (6 bases). The CDR3 runs 11 residues. Germline V gene lookup returns CDR1 GTSNPN and CDR2 SVGIG (reference sequence). Between the trimmed V and J ends, which lost 3 bases and 6 bases, there was a span of 8 bases. The CDR3 protein is CAWRQGHGYTF. The CDR3 DNA sequence: TGTGCCTGGAGACAGGGTCATGGCTACACCTTC.

This clonotype was counted ten times or more. The rearrangement links TRBV28 to TRBJ2-7; D not resolved. CDR3 size: 14 residues. Germline-derived CDR1 and CDR2 are MDHEN and SYDVKM. Trimming removed 3 bases at V and 6 bases at J, with 15 bases between. CDR3 DNA: TGTGCCAGCAGTTTCCGAGGACGGCCTAGCGAGCAGTACTTC. Translation gives CASSFRGRPSEQYF.

This clonotype has more than one count but fewer than ten. V gene TRBV19 combines with J gene TRBJ2-3, with 9 bases fitting TRBD1. The germline V gene has CDR1 LNHDA and CDR2 SQIVND (reference sequence). The V and J ends lost 5 bases and 4 bases, in that order; junction bases with no gene match: 10. The CDR3 spans 16 residues. The CDR3 DNA is TGTGCCAGTAGTGCCATCGGACAGGGGAGGTCAGATACGCAGTATTTT. Protein sequence: CASSAIGQGRSDTQYF.

This clonotype was seen only once. This rearrangement joins TRBV6-5 to TRBJ1-1, with TRBD1 identical over 7 bases. CDR1 MNHEY and CDR2 SVGAGI come from the germline V gene. Trimming took 6 bases from V and 0 from J; bases not matched to a gene: 7. The CDR3 covers 15 residues. CDR3 DNA: TGTGCCAGCAGACCGGACAGGACCATGAACACTGAAGCTTTCTTT. Residues: CASRPDRTMNTEAFF.

This clonotype is large (0.1 to 1%) within its sample. The gene calls are TRBV5-1 and TRBJ2-1, with 7 bases aligning to TRBD2. This CDR3 has 16 amino acids. Germline CDR1 and CDR2: SGHRS and YFSETQ. V lost 1 base to trimming and J lost 2 bases; unmatched junction nucleotides: 6. The CDR3 DNA is TGCGCCAGCAGCTTGCGCGGGGGTCAGACCTACAATGAGCAGTTCTTC. Translation: CASSLRGGQTYNEQFF.

The chain carries TRBV20-1 and TRBJ1-5, with 7 bases fitting TRBD1. The CDR3 totals 13 residues. V was pared by 3 bases and J by 5 bases, with 4 bases of the junction left unmatched. Germline values: CDR1 DFQATT, CDR2 SNEGSKA (reference sequence). CDR3 sequence (DNA): TGCAGTGCTAGTCTAGGGGGCGATCAGCCCCAGCATTTT. It is translated as CSASLGGDQPQHF.

This clonotype was counted a few times. The chain uses TRBV7-8 and TRBJ1-2, with 9 bases fitting TRBD1. From germline, CDR1 is SGHVS and CDR2 FQNEAQ. The CDR3 is made up of 14 amino acids. Trimming at V came to 4 bases and at J to 5 bases, leaving 5 bases not matched to a gene. CDR3 region: CASSSDRGGYGYTF. The CDR3 DNA reads TGTGCCAGCAGCTCGGACAGGGGAGGGTATGGCTACACCTTC. The full variable domain, rest sourced from reference TRBV7-8 and TRBJ1-2, is GAGVSQSPRYKVAKRGQDVALRCDPISGHVSLFWYQQALGQGPEFLTYFQNEAQLDKSGLPSDRFFAERPEGSVSTLKIQRTQQEDSAVYLCASSSDRGGYGYTFGSGTRLTVV.

This clonotype has just a few counts. The chain couples TRBV9 to TRBJ2-3; the match to TRBD2 covers 10 bases. Germline V gives CDR1 SGDLS, CDR2 YYNGEE. This CDR3 has 14 residues. V shed 3 bases and J 4 bases; nucleotides not matched to a gene: 2. The CDR3 DNA reads TGTGCCAGCAGCGCCCTAGCGGGGGCAGATACGCAGTATTTT. This gives the protein CASSALAGADTQYF.